These 13 T cell receptor beta chains share one sample of origin, sequenced in a study of blood T cell repertoires in COVID-19. Using immunoSEQ multiplex PCR, the repertoire was profiled, and TCRdb retains in-frame clones only, with some absent. Of 200,000 to 300,000 clones listed, around 87% are singletons. Sequences were obtained from peripheral blood. Every receptor here comes from a woman in her forties who had recovered from COVID-19.

Only one count was recorded for this clone. V is TRBV30 and J is TRBJ2-3, with TRBD1 matching over 7 bases. The CDR3 consists of 15 residues. CDR1 is GTSNPN, CDR2 SVGIG, per germline (reference sequence). V gave up 2 bases and J gave up 2 bases; unmatched junction bases: 7. CDR3 coding DNA: TGTGCCTGGAGTCGACAGGGCCCGAACACAGATACGCAGTATTTT. This codes for CAWSRQGPNTDTQYF. Variable domain in full (rest from reference TRBV30 and TRBJ2-3): SQTIHQWPATLVQPVGSPLSLECTVEGTSNPNLYWYRQAAGRGLQLLFYSVGIGQISSEVPQNLSASRPQDRQFILSSKKLLLSDSGFYLCAWSRQGPNTDTQYFGPGTRLTVL.

The V and J genes are TRBV5-1 and TRBJ2-5; TRBD2 might be the D (5 bases). This CDR3 has 13 amino acids. CDR1 SGHRS and CDR2 YFSETQ come from the germline V gene. Trimming pared 5 bases from V and 5 bases from J, leaving 13 bases between. CDR3 in amino acids: CASRQPSSETQYF. The CDR3 DNA reads TGCGCCAGCAGACAACCTAGCAGTGAGACCCAGTACTTC.

V is TRBV7-9 and J is TRBJ1-3; perhaps TRBD1 as D (5 bases). The CDR3 length is 15 residues. Germline CDR1 and CDR2: SEHNR and FQNEAQ (reference sequence). V was pared by 4 bases and J by 2 bases, with 12 bases between. The CDR3 DNA is TGTGCCAGCAGCTATGACCAGGGTACTGGAAACACCATATATTTT. Encoded protein: CASSYDQGTGNTIYF.

The chain uses TRBV19 and TRBJ2-7; 9 bases match TRBD1. The V gene end was trimmed by 3 bases and the J gene end by 4 bases; junction bases not matched to a gene: 7. The CDR3 runs to 15 residues. Germline-derived CDR1 and CDR2 are LNHDA and SQIVND (reference sequence). The CDR3 spells CASSIPGQGIYEQYF. The CDR3 DNA reads TGTGCCAGTAGTATCCCCGGACAGGGGATATACGAGCAGTACTTC.

This chain connects TRBV12-3 or TRBV12-4 to TRBJ2-7; D gene uncertain. The CDR3 spans 13 residues. Trimming left V 7 bases short and J 2 bases short, with 12 bases between. The CDR3 reads CASTRFPTYEQYF. CDR3 DNA sequence: TGTGCCAGCACCCGTTTCCCTACCTACGAGCAGTACTTC.

This clone appeared a few times. The chain joins TRBV5-1 to TRBJ1-5; unclear D gene. The germline V gene has CDR1 SGHRS and CDR2 YFSETQ. The CDR3 is made up of 15 amino acids. The V and J ends lost 1 base and 4 bases respectively, with 12 bases between them. The CDR3 protein is CASSLSPGGNQPQHF. The CDR3 DNA reads TGCGCCAGCAGCTTGTCGCCAGGCGGGAATCAGCCCCAGCATTTT.

The V gene is TRBV30, the J gene TRBJ2-7, with a possible D match to TRBD2 (5 bases). The germline V and J ends were trimmed by 8 bases and 2 bases, with 19 bases remaining between them. There are 14 residues in the CDR3. Per germline, CDR1 GTSNPN and CDR2 SVGIG (reference sequence). The CDR3 loop reads CARGGETSPYEQYF. As DNA, the CDR3 is TGTGCCCGGGGTGGAGAAACAAGCCCCTACGAGCAGTACTTC.

J is TRBJ1-1 and V is TRBV27; D perhaps matches TRBD1 (6 bases). Deletions cut 6 bases from V and 1 base from J, with 9 bases between. The CDR3 has 13 amino acids. Germline V gene data show CDR1 as MNHEY and CDR2 as SMNVEV (reference sequence). Written as DNA, the CDR3 is TGTGCCAGCAGAAACAGGGAGAACACTGAAGCTTTCTTT. Amino acids: CASRNRENTEAFF.

In DNA, the CDR3 is TGTGCCAGCAGCTTATTCGTGGGGGGCTCCTACGAGCAGTACTTC. Its translation is CASSLFVGGSYEQYF. V and J are TRBV7-9 and TRBJ2-7; possible D gene TRBD2, 6 bases. The CDR3 consists of 15 residues. Germline CDR1 SEHNR, CDR2 FQNEAQ (reference sequence). The V end was cut by 2 bases, the J end by 0 bases, with 11 bases between. The variable domain in full, completed from reference TRBV7-9 and TRBJ2-7, reads DTGVSQNPRHKITKRGQNVTFRCDPISEHNRLYWYRQTLGQGPEFLTYFQNEAQLEKSRLLSDRFSAERPKGSFSTLEIQRTEQGDSAMYLCASSLFVGGSYEQYFGPGTRLTVT.

This clone was seen a single time. This chain joins TRBV18 and TRBJ1-2; possibly TRBD1 for D (5 bases). Deletions cut 1 base from V and 3 bases from J, with 12 bases between. The CDR3 contains 15 residues. CDR1 is KGHSH and CDR2 is LQKENI in the germline V gene. CDR3 region: CASSPRQGRYYGYTF. Written as DNA, the CDR3 is TGTGCCAGCTCACCACGGCAGGGAAGGTACTATGGCTACACCTTC.

V is TRBV30 and J is TRBJ2-1; D gene ambiguous. CDR3 length: 11 residues. V was trimmed by 0 bases and J by 9 bases, leaving 6 bases between them. Germline V lookup: CDR1 GTSNPN, CDR2 SVGIG (reference sequence). The CDR3 region is CAWSVLAEQFF. The CDR3 nucleotides are TGTGCCTGGAGTGTATTAGCTGAGCAGTTCTTC.

The V call is TRBV5-1, the J call TRBJ2-2; D uncertain. Trimming pared 0 bases from V and 5 bases from J, leaving 11 bases between. This CDR3 is 15 amino acids long. Germline CDR1 is SGHRS and CDR2 is YFSETQ. The CDR3 nucleotides read TGCGCCAGCAGCTTGGAAGGCAGGCGTACCGGGGAGCTGTTTTTT. It codes for CASSLEGRRTGELFF. Variable domain in full (rest from reference TRBV5-1 and TRBJ2-2): KAGVTQTPRYLIKTRGQQVTLSCSPISGHRSVSWYQQTPGQGLQFLFEYFSETQRNKGNFPGRFSGRQFSNSRSEMNVSTLELGDSALYLCASSLEGRRTGELFFGEGSRLTVL.

This chain connects TRBV7-8 to TRBJ2-7; 13 positions match TRBD2. J was trimmed by 6 bases and V by 0 bases; bases with no gene match: 8. Germline lookup yields CDR1 SGHVS and CDR2 FQNEAQ. There are 17 residues in the CDR3. The CDR3, as DNA: TGTGCCAGCAGCTTAGCGGGACTAGCGGGGCCGGCGGCCGAGCAGTACTTC. Its translation: CASSLAGLAGPAAEQYF.